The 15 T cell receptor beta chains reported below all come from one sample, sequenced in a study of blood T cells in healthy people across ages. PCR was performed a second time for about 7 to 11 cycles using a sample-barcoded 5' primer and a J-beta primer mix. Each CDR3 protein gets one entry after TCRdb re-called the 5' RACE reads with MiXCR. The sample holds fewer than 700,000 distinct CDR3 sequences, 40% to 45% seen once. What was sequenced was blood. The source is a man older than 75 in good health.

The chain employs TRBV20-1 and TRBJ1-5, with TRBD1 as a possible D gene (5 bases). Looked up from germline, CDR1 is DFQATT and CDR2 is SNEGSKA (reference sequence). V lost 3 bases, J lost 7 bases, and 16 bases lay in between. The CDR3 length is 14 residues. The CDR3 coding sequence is TGCAGTGCTAGGTTTCAGGGACCGTTGCAGCCCCAGCATTTT. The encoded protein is CSARFQGPLQPQHF.

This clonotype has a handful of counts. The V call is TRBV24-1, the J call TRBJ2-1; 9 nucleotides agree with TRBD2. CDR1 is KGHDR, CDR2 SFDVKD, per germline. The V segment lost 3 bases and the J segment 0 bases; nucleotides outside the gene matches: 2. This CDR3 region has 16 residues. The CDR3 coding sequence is TGTGCCACCAGTGATAATAGCGGGAGCTCCTACAATGAGCAGTTCTTC. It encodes CATSDNSGSSYNEQFF.

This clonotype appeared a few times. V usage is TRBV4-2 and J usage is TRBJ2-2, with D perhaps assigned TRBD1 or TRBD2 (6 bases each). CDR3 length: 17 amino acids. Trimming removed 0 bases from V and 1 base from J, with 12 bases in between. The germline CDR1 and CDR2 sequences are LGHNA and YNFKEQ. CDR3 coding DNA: TGTGCCAGCAGCCAAGATCACCGGGGGCTGAACACCGGGGAGCTGTTTTTT. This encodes CASSQDHRGLNTGELFF.

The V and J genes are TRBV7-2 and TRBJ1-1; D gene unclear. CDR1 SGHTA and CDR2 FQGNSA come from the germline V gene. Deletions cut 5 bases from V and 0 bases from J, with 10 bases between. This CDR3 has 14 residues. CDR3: CASSVRHLNTEAFF. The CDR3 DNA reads TGTGCCAGCAGCGTAAGACACCTGAACACTGAAGCTTTCTTT.

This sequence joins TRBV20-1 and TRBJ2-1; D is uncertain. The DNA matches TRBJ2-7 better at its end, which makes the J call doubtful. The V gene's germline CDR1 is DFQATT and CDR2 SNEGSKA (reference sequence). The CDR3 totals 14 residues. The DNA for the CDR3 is TGCAGTGCTAGAGATATTAGTTCCTACAATGAGCAGTACTTC. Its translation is CSARDISSYNEQYF.

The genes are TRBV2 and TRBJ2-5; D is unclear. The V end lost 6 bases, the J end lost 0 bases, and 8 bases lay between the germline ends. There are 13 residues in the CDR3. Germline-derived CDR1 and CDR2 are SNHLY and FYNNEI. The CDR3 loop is CASSPDNQETQYF. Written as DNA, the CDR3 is TGTGCCAGCAGCCCCGACAACCAAGAGACCCAGTACTTC. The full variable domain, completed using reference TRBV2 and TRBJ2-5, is EPEVTQTPSHQVTQMGQEVILRCVPISNHLYFYWYRQILGQKVEFLVSFYNNEISEKSEIFDDQFSVERPDGSNFTLKIRSTKLEDSAMYFCASSPDNQETQYFGPGTRLLVL.

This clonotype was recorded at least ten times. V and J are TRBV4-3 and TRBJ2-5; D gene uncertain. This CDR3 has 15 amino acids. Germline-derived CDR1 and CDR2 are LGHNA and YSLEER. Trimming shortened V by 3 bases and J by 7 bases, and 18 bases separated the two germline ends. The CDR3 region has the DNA TGCGCCAGCAGCCAGTCTACCGGGCCCGCCGGGACCCAGTACTTC. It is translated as CASSQSTGPAGTQYF.

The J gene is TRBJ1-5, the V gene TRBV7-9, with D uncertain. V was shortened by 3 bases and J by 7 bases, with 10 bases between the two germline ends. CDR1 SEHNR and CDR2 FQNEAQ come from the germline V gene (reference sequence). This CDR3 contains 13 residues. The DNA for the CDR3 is TGTGCCAGCAGCTTTACGACGGGACAGCCCCAGCATTTT. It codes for CASSFTTGQPQHF.

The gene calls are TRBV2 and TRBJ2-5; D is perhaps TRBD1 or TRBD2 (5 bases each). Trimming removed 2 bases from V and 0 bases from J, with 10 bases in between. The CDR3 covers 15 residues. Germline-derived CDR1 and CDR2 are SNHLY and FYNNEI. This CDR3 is CASSEHGTHQETQYF. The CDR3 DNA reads TGTGCCAGCAGTGAACACGGGACCCACCAAGAGACCCAGTACTTC. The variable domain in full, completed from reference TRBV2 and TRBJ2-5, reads EPEVTQTPSHQVTQMGQEVILRCVPISNHLYFYWYRQILGQKVEFLVSFYNNEISEKSEIFDDQFSVERPDGSNFTLKIRSTKLEDSAMYFCASSEHGTHQETQYFGPGTRLLVL.

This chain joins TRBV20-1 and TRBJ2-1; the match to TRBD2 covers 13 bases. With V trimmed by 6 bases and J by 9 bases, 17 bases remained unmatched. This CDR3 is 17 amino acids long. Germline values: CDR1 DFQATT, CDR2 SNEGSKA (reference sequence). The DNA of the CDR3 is TGCAGTGCCGGCAAGACTAGCGGGAGGCTTTTGAAGGTTGAGCAGTTCTTC. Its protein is CSAGKTSGRLLKVEQFF.

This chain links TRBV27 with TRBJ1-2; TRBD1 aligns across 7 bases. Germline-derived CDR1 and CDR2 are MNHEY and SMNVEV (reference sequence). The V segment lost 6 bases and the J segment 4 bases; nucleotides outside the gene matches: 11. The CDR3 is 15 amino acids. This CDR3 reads CASRRRDSQLYGYTF. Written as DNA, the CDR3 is TGTGCCAGCAGAAGAAGGGACAGTCAACTCTATGGCTACACCTTC.

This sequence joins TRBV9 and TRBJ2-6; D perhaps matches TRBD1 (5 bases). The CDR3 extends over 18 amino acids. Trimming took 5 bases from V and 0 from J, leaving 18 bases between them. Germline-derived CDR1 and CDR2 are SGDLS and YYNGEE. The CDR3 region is CASSWRTPMSSGANVLTF. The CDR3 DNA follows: TGTGCCAGCAGTTGGCGGACACCGATGTCCTCTGGGGCCAACGTCCTGACTTTC.

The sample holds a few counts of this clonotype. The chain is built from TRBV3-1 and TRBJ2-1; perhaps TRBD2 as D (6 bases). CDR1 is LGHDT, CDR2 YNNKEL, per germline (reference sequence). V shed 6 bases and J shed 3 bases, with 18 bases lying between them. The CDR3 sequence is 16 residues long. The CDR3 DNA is TGTGCCAGCAGTCCACCAATAGCGGCACTCTACAATGAGCAGTTCTTC. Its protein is CASSPPIAALYNEQFF.

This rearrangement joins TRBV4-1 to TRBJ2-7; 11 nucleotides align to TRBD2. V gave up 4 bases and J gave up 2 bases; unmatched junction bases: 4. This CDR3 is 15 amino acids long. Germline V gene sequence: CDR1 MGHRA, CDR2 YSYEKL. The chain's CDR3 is CASSLYSGRAYEQYF. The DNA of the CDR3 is TGCGCCAGCAGCCTTTATAGCGGGAGGGCCTACGAGCAGTACTTC.

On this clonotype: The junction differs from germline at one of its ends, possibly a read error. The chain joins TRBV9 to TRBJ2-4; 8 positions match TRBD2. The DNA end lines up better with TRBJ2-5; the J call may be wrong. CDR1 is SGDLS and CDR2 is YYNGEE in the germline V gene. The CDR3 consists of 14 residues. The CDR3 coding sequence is TGTGCGAGCAGCCCAGCGGGAGTTCGGGAGACCCAGTACTTC. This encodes CASSPAGVRETQYF.